The 23 T cell receptor beta chains below all came from one sample that was sequenced in a study of Graves' ophthalmopathy and Graves' hyperthyroidism. RNA transcripts were the source from which TCR beta CDR3 regions were amplified. HTBI primers primed a first-round RT-PCR, and a second-round multiplex PCR followed. Using its own MiXCR run on the multiplex PCR reads, TCRdb lists one record per CDR3 protein. The table has 900,000 to 1,200,000 distinct CDR3 sequences, roughly 35% seen once. The sample was peripheral blood or thyroid tissue (not recorded which). Receptors originate from an adult man with Graves' hyperthyroidism.

This clonotype was counted many times. The rearrangement uses TRBV11-2 and TRBJ2-7, with D hard to call. The CDR3 contains 14 residues. Germline loops: CDR1 SGHAT, CDR2 FQNNGV. The V end was cut by 1 base, the J end by 0 bases, with 7 bases between. CDR3 residues: CASSLAPDSYEQYF. CDR3 coding DNA: TGTGCCAGCAGCTTAGCCCCGGACTCCTACGAGCAGTACTTC.

Note on this clonotype: A read error may explain this, as a much larger clone is one base away. This chain joins TRBV9 and TRBJ2-7, with TRBD2 matching over 8 bases. The J segment lost 4 bases and the V segment lost 0 bases, leaving 6 bases of the junction unmatched. CDR1 SGDLS and CDR2 YYNGEE come from the germline V gene. The CDR3 is 15 amino acids. The CDR3 DNA reads as TGTGCCAGCAGCGTAGCGGGAGGGCCGATATACGAGCAGTACTTC. Translated, it gives CASSVAGGPIYEQYF.

The CDR3 DNA is TGTGCCACCGAAGGAGGCACTGAAGCTTTCTTT. Protein sequence: CATEGGTEAFF. The chain joins TRBV24-1 to TRBJ1-1; D not certain. Trimming shortened V by 9 bases and J by 4 bases, and 8 bases separated the two germline ends. This CDR3 region has 11 residues. Germline CDR1 is KGHDR and CDR2 is SFDVKD.

This clonotype has ten or more counts. The chain employs TRBV27 and TRBJ1-6; 8 bases are shared with TRBD1. The germline V gene encodes CDR1 MNHEY and CDR2 SMNVEV (reference sequence). The ends lost 9 bases at V and 7 bases at J; junction bases unmatched: 2. The CDR3 sequence is 12 residues long. CDR3 DNA sequence: TGTGCCAGTAGGACAGGGAATTCACCCCTCCACTTT. It specifies CASRTGNSPLHF.

This clonotype showed up many times. This chain joins TRBV19 and TRBJ1-2; D is perhaps TRBD1 (6 bases). CDR1 and CDR2 (germline): LNHDA, SQIVND (reference sequence). V was cut by 8 bases and J by 4 bases, with 17 bases left in between. This CDR3 is 14 amino acids long. The DNA of the CDR3 is TGTGCCAGTTCAAGGGAAAGGACAGCCTATGGCTACACCTTC. Its translation: CASSRERTAYGYTF.

V and J are TRBV19 and TRBJ2-5, with 8 bases lining up with TRBD1. The germline gives CDR1 LNHDA, CDR2 SQIVND (reference sequence). J was trimmed by 1 base and V by 3 bases; bases with no gene match: 7. The CDR3 length is 16 residues. The CDR3 region has the DNA TGTGCCAGTAGTATTTCGCGACAGGGGATCCAAGAGACCCAGTACTTC. It codes for CASSISRQGIQETQYF.

In DNA form, the CDR3 reads TGTGCCAGCAGCTTGCCAATCGACTGGGTGCGAGAGACCCAGTACTTC. This translates into CASSLPIDWVRETQYF. The chain is built from TRBV5-4 and TRBJ2-5; D remains ambiguous. The germline CDR1 and CDR2 sequences are SGHNT and YYREEE (reference sequence). This CDR3 has 16 residues. Trimming took off 1 base at V and 4 bases at J, with 17 bases between the two ends. Supplemented by reference TRBV5-4 and TRBJ2-5, the full variable domain reads ETGVTQSPTHLIKTRGQQVTLRCSSQSGHNTVSWYQQALGQGPQFIFQYYREEENGRGNFPPRFSGLQFPNYSSELNVNALELDDSALYLCASSLPIDWVRETQYFGPGTRLLVL.

V is TRBV7-8 and J is TRBJ1-5, with 10 positions matching TRBD1. The CDR3 is 16 amino acids. J lost 2 bases, V lost 6 bases, and 7 bases had no gene match. From germline, CDR1 is SGHVS and CDR2 FQNEAQ. This CDR3 is CASRSGTGAGNQPQHF. In nucleotides, the CDR3 is TGTGCCAGCAGGTCTGGGACAGGGGCCGGCAATCAGCCCCAGCATTTT.

The gene calls are TRBV7-9 and TRBJ1-1; D remains ambiguous. Trimming pared 6 bases from V and 3 bases from J, leaving 11 bases between. Germline V gives CDR1 SEHNR, CDR2 FQNEAQ (reference sequence). The CDR3 spans 13 residues. The CDR3 sequence: CASRGGGDTEAFF. The CDR3, as DNA: TGTGCCAGCAGAGGTGGCGGGGACACTGAAGCTTTCTTT.

The chain employs TRBV20-1 and TRBJ2-7, with D possibly being TRBD2 (7 bases). Looked up from germline, CDR1 is DFQATT and CDR2 is SNEGSKA (reference sequence). The CDR3 loop spans 14 amino acids. Here the CDR3 DNA reads TGCAGGGCGGGGGCGGGACCCGGCGGGCACGAGCAGTACTTC. Translated, it gives CRAGAGPGGHEQYF.

For this clonotype: One junction end does not reproduce the germline sequence, and a read error may be involved. The rearrangement links TRBV2 to TRBJ2-7, with 8 bases that match TRBD1. The germline gives CDR1 SNHLY, CDR2 FYNNEI. The CDR3 totals 15 residues. CDR3 DNA: TGCGCCAACAGGCGGACCACACAGGGGGCCTACGAGCAGTACTTC. This codes for CANRRTTQGAYEQYF.

The genes are TRBV11-2 and TRBJ1-1, with D perhaps matching TRBD1 (5 bases). CDR1 is SGHAT, CDR2 FQNNGV, per germline. The germline V and J ends were trimmed by 6 bases and 3 bases, with 14 bases remaining between them. The CDR3 consists of 14 residues. CDR3 nucleotide sequence: TGTGCCAGCAGACCAGGGTTCCGGGACACTGAAGCTTTCTTT. Translating it yields CASRPGFRDTEAFF.

A word on this clonotype: The conserved phenylalanine or tryptophan is not found at the CDR3 terminus, so this likely reflects a read error. Because the CDR3's place on the DNA is in doubt, the DNA is left out and the CDR3 is given as listed by TCRdb. V usage is TRBV19 and J usage is TRBJ1-2; the table gives TRBD1 as D, unverified against the DNA. 14 amino acids form the CDR3, both terminal residues included. Germline CDR1 is LNHDA and CDR2 is SQIVND (reference sequence). The CDR3 loop is CASSPRAALKGYAL.

The V gene is TRBV28, the J gene TRBJ2-6; D is unresolved. V lost 6 bases and J lost 0, with 12 bases in between. The germline CDR1 and CDR2 sequences are MDHEN and SYDVKM. The CDR3 runs 16 residues. The CDR3 DNA follows: TGTGCCAGCAGCCTAGGACCGACCTCTGGGGCCAACGTCCTGACTTTC. Its protein product is CASSLGPTSGANVLTF.

The rearrangement uses TRBV20-1 and TRBJ2-7; TRBD2 matches at 10 bases. CDR1 is DFQATT, CDR2 SNEGSKA, per germline (reference sequence). The J segment lost 1 base and the V segment lost 6 bases, leaving 15 bases of the junction unmatched. The CDR3 is made up of 17 amino acids. The CDR3 DNA sequence: TGCAGTGCCGAGGCAGGGGCTAGCGGGAGTGTATCCTACGAGCAGTACTTC. This sequence encodes CSAEAGASGSVSYEQYF.

There are a few counts of this clonotype. The V gene is TRBV7-9, the J gene TRBJ1-1; the D is unclear. The CDR3 is 17 residues long. V gave up 1 base and J gave up 6 bases, with 21 bases separating them. CDR1 and CDR2 from the germline V gene are SEHNR and FQNEAQ (reference sequence). The CDR3 is CASSLGTLVVPYAEAFF. The CDR3 DNA sequence: TGTGCCAGCAGCTTAGGGACCTTGGTAGTCCCCTACGCTGAAGCTTTCTTT. The whole variable domain, filled in from reference TRBV7-9 and TRBJ1-1, reads DTGVSQNPRHKITKRGQNVTFRCDPISEHNRLYWYRQTLGQGPEFLTYFQNEAQLEKSRLLSDRFSAERPKGSFSTLEIQRTEQGDSAMYLCASSLGTLVVPYAEAFFGQGTRLTVV.

The chain recombines TRBV5-1 with TRBJ2-7; D is possibly TRBD1 or TRBD2 (6 bases each). V lost 2 bases to trimming and J lost 5 bases, with 11 bases between them. The CDR3 contains 13 residues. The V gene's germline CDR1 is SGHRS and CDR2 YFSETQ. The CDR3 is CASSFTGRHEQYF. The CDR3 DNA follows: TGCGCCAGCAGCTTTACAGGGAGGCACGAGCAGTACTTC.

Details on this clonotype: Since a much larger clone is just one base distant, this may be a read error. This chain links TRBV14 with TRBJ1-3; D is ambiguous. CDR1 is SGHDN, CDR2 FVKESK, per germline. The CDR3 consists of 14 residues. The CDR3 is CASSDGRSGSTIYF. As DNA, the CDR3 is TGTGCCAGCAGCGACGGACGGTCTGGAAGCACCATATATTTT.

The chain is built from TRBV19 and TRBJ2-1; TRBD2 might be the D (6 bases). The CDR3 is 12 amino acids. Trimming removed 3 bases from V and 10 bases from J, with 10 bases in between. Germline CDR1 LNHDA, CDR2 SQIVND (reference sequence). The CDR3 spells CASSIRGGEQFF. Written as DNA, the CDR3 is TGTGCCAGTAGTATTAGGGGAGGAGAGCAGTTCTTC.

The rearrangement uses TRBV29-1 and TRBJ1-2; 9 bases line up with TRBD1. The CDR3 has 12 amino acids. The J segment lost 6 bases and the V segment lost 6 bases, leaving 5 bases of the junction unmatched. Germline values: CDR1 SQVTM, CDR2 ANQGSEA. The CDR3 sequence: CSVGTGLHGYTF. CDR3 DNA: TGCAGCGTCGGGACAGGGTTGCATGGCTACACCTTC.

This clonotype was found many times. V gene TRBV7-9 combines with J gene TRBJ1-2, with D possibly being TRBD1 (5 bases). The V gene's germline CDR1 is SEHNR and CDR2 FQNEAQ (reference sequence). The CDR3 is 13 residues long. V was cut by 3 bases and J by 8 bases, with 13 bases left in between. The CDR3 nucleotides read TGTGCCAGCAGCTTTACCGACAGTCACGGCTACACCTTC. Protein: CASSFTDSHGYTF.

This chain connects TRBV19 to TRBJ2-7, with 16 bases identical to TRBD2. The V segment lost 9 bases and the J segment 0 bases; nucleotides outside the gene matches: 11. Germline CDR1 reads LNHDA; CDR2 reads SQIVND (reference sequence). The CDR3 totals 18 residues. CDR3 amino acids: CASSLPGTSGRDSYEQYF. The CDR3 DNA reads TGTGCCAGCAGCCTCCCCGGGACTAGCGGGAGGGACTCCTACGAGCAGTACTTC.

This clonotype has a handful of counts. The chain links TRBV7-2 to TRBJ2-7, with TRBD2 matching 8 bases. V lost 5 bases to trimming and J lost 6 bases; unmatched junction nucleotides: 9. The CDR3 length is 14 residues. Germline V gene sequence: CDR1 SGHTA, CDR2 FQGNSA. The CDR3 sequence is CASSREGRQPEQYF. The CDR3 bases are TGTGCCAGCAGCCGGGAGGGGCGTCAACCCGAGCAGTACTTC.